Reported below is one TCR beta chain. Its antigen is as yet unknown. With constant-segment primers, 5'RACE yielded cDNA libraries of TCR alpha and TCR beta that carried sample barcodes and UMIs. MiXCR was run by TCRdb on the 5' RACE reads, yielding one entry per CDR3 protein. In the table there are around 300,000 distinct CDR3 sequences, roughly 13% of which are singletons. The V end lost 5 bases, the J end lost 1 base, and 9 bases lay between the germline ends. CDR1 and CDR2 from the germline V gene are MNHEY and SMNVEV (reference sequence). CDR3 length: 13 residues. This entry is derived from a study of T-cell memory formation after mild COVID-19. Study details: For the most part, TCR clusters were specific to one donor. Study-level points and caveats: The study found contracting CD4+ clones mainly in CM and EM and contracting CD8+ clones in EMRA. Some clones that responded turned up in pre-infection memory, which suggests that cross-reactive memory joined in.

The V call is TRBV27, the J call TRBJ2-7; no clear D. Sequences were obtained from PBMCs or a T cell subset sorted from them (not recorded which). The clonotype originates from a young man who had mild COVID-19 (a few samples of this study predate the infection). Cell type and time point are not known. The CDR3 bases are TGTGCCAGCAGTACTTTAGAATCCTACGAGCAGTACTTC. Its translation is CASSTLESYEQYF.